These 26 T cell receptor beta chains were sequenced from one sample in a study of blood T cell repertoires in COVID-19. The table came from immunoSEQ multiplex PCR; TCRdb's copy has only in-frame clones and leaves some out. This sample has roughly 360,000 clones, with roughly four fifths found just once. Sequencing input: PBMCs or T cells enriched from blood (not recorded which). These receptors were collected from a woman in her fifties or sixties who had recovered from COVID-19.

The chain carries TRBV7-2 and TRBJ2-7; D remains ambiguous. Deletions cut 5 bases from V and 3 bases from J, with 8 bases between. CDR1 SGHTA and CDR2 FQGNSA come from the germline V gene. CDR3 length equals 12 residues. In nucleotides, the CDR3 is TGTGCCAGCAGCCTCAGTTTCTACGAGCAGTACTTC. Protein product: CASSLSFYEQYF.

CDR3 nucleotide sequence: TGCGCCAGCAGCTTATCTCCCGGGATTGAAGCTTTCTTT. This codes for CASSLSPGIEAFF. This chain connects TRBV5-1 to TRBJ1-1; D gene ambiguous. Per germline, CDR1 SGHRS and CDR2 YFSETQ. The CDR3 sequence is 13 residues long. Trimming removed 2 bases from V and 7 bases from J, with 12 bases in between.

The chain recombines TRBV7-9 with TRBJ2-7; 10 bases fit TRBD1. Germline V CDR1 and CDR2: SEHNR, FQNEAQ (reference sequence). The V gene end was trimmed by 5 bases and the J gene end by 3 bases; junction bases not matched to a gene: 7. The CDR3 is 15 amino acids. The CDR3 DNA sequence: TGTGCCAGCAGCAGCGGACAGGGGGTTATCTACGAGCAGTACTTC. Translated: CASSSGQGVIYEQYF.

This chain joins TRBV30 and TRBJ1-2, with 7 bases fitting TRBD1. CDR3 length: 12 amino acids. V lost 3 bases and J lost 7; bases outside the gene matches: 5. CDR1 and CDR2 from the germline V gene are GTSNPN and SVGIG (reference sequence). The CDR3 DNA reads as TGTGCCTGGAGCGGACAGGTTTCTGGCTACACCTTC. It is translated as CAWSGQVSGYTF.

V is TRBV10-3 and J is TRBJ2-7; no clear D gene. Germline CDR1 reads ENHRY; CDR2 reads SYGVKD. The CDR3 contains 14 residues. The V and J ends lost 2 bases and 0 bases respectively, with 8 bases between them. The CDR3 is CAISEKADSYEQYF. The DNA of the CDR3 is TGTGCCATCAGTGAGAAGGCGGACTCCTACGAGCAGTACTTC.

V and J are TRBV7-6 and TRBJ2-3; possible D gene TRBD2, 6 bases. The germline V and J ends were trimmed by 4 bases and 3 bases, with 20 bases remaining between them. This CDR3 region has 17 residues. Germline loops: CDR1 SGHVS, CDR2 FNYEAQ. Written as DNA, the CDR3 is TGTGCCAGCAGCTCCCTTTCGAGAGGGAGCGGGACAGATACGCAGTATTTT. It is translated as CASSSLSRGSGTDTQYF.

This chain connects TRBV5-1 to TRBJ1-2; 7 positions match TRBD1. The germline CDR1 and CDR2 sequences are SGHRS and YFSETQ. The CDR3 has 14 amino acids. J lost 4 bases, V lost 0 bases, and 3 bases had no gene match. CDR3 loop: CASSLDGTAYGYTF. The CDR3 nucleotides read TGCGCCAGCAGCTTGGACGGGACAGCCTATGGCTACACCTTC.

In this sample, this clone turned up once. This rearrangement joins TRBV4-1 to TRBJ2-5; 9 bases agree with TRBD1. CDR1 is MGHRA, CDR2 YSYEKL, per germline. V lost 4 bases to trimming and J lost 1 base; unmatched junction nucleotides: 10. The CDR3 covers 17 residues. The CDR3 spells CASSRGQGVDAQETQYF. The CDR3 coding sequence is TGCGCCAGCAGCCGGGGACAGGGTGTGGATGCCCAAGAGACCCAGTACTTC.

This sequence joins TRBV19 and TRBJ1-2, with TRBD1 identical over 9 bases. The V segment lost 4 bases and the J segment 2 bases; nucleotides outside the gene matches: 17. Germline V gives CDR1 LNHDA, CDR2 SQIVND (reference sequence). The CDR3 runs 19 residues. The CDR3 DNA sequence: TGTGCCAGTAGTAACGGCCTGCTCACCGGACAGGGGTGGAACTATGGCTACACCTTC. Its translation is CASSNGLLTGQGWNYGYTF. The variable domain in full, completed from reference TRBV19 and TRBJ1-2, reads DGGITQSPKYLFRKEGQNVTLSCEQNLNHDAMYWYRQDPGQGLRLIYYSQIVNDFQKGDIAEGYSVSREKKESFPLTVTSAQKNPTAFYLCASSNGLLTGQGWNYGYTFGSGTRLTVV.

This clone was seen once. Written as DNA, the CDR3 is TGTGCCAGCAGTTACTCGTGGCAGGGCGAGTTCTACGAGCAGTACTTC. Protein: CASSYSWQGEFYEQYF. V usage is TRBV6-5 and J usage is TRBJ2-7; possibly TRBD1 for D (5 bases). The V end was cut by 0 bases, the J end by 3 bases, with 15 bases between. CDR1 is MNHEY, CDR2 SVGAGI, per germline. This CDR3 has 16 amino acids.

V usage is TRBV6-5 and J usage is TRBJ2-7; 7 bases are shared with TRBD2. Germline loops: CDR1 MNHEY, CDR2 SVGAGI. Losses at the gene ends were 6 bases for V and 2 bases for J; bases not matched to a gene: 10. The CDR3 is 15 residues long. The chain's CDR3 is CASSLEGGETYEQYF. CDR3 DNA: TGTGCCAGCAGCTTAGAGGGAGGGGAGACCTACGAGCAGTACTTC.

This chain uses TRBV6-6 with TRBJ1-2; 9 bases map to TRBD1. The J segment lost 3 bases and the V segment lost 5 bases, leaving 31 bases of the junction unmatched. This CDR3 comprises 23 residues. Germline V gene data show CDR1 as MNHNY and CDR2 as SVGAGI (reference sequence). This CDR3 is CASSHGTIGTGFFQTLRDYGYTF. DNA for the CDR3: TGTGCCAGCAGTCATGGAACTATAGGGACAGGGTTCTTCCAGACTCTACGGGACTATGGCTACACCTTC.

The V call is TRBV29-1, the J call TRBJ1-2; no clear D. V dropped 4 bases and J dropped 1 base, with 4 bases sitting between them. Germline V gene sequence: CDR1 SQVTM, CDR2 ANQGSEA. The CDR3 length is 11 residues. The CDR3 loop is CSVGHNYGYTF. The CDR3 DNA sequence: TGCAGCGTTGGACATAACTATGGCTACACCTTC.

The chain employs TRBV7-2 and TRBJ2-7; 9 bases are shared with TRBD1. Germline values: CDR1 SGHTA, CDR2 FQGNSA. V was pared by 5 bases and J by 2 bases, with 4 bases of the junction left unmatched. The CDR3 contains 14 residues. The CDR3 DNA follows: TGTGCCAGCAGCCCGGGACAGGGTCCCTACGAGCAGTACTTC. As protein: CASSPGQGPYEQYF.

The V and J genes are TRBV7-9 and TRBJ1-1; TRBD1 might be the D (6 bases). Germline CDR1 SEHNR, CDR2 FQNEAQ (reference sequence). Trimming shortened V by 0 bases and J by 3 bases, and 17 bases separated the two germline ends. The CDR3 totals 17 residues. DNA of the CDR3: TGTGCCAGCAGCTTAGCGAGGGGAACGGGGGGGCACACTGAAGCTTTCTTT. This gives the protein CASSLARGTGGHTEAFF.

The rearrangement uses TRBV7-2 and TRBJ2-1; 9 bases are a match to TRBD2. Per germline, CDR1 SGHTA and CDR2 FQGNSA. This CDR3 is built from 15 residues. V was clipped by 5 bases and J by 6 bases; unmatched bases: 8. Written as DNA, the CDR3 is TGTGCCAGCAGCCGCGGGGGGGCCGGCTCCAATGAGCAGTTCTTC. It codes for CASSRGGAGSNEQFF.

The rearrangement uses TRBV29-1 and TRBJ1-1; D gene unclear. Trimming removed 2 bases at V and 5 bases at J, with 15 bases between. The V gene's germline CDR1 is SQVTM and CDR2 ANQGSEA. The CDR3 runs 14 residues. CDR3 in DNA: TGCAGCGTTGAAAGTCGGTCGGGGAGTACTGAAGCTTTCTTT. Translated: CSVESRSGSTEAFF. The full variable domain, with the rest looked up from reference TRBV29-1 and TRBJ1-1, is SAVISQKPSRDICQRGTSLTIQCQVDSQVTMMFWYRQQPGQSLTLIATANQGSEATYESGFVIDKFPISRPNLTFSTLTVSNMSPEDSSIYLCSVESRSGSTEAFFGQGTRLTVV.

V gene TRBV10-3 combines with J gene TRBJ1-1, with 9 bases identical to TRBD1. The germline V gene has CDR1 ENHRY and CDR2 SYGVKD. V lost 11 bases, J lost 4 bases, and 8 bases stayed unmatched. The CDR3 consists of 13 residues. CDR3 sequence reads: CAASGTGITEAFF. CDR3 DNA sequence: TGTGCCGCTTCCGGGACAGGGATCACTGAAGCTTTCTTT.

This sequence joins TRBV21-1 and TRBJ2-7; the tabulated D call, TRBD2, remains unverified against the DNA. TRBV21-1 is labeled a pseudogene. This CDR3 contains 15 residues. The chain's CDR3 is CARTSGRALFDEQYF. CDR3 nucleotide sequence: TGTGCCAGGACTAGCGGGAGGGCCTTATTCGACGAGCAGTACTTC.

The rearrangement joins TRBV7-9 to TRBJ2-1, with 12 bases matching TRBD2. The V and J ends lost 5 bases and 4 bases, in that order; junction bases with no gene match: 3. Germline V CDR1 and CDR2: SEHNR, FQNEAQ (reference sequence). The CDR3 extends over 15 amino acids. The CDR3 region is CASSRLAGGYNEQFF. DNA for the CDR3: TGTGCCAGCAGCCGCCTAGCGGGGGGGTACAATGAGCAGTTCTTC.

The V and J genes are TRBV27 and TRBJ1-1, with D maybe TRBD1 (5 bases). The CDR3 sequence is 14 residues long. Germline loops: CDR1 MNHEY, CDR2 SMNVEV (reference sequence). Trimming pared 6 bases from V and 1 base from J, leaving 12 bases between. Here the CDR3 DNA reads TGTGCCAGCAGCTACCATGGGGCGAACACTGAAGCTTTCTTT. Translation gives CASSYHGANTEAFF.

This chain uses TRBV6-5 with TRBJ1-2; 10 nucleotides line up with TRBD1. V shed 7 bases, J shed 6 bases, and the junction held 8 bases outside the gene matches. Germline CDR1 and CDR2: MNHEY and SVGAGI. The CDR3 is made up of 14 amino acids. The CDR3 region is CASTRTGGRNGYTF. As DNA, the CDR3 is TGTGCCAGCACCCGGACAGGGGGTAGGAATGGCTACACCTTC.

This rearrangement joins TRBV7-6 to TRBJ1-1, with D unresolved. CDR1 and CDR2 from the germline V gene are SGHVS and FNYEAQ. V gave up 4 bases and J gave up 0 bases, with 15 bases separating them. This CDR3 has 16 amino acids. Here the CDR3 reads CASSSPGSYMNTEAFF. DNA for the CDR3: TGTGCCAGCAGCTCACCGGGAAGTTACATGAACACTGAAGCTTTCTTT.

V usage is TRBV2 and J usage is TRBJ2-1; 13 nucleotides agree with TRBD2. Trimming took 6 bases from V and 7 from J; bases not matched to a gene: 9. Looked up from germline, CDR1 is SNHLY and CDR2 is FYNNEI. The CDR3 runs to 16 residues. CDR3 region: CASSQPGLAGQNEQFF. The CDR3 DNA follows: TGTGCCAGCAGCCAACCGGGACTAGCGGGACAGAATGAGCAGTTCTTC. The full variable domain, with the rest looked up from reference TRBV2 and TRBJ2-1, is EPEVTQTPSHQVTQMGQEVILRCVPISNHLYFYWYRQILGQKVEFLVSFYNNEISEKSEIFDDQFSVERPDGSNFTLKIRSTKLEDSAMYFCASSQPGLAGQNEQFFGPGTRLTVL.

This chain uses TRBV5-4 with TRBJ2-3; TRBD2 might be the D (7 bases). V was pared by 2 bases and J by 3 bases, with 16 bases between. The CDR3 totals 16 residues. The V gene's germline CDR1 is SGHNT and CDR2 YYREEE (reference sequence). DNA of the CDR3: TGTGCCAGCAGCTTTTATGTGGGGGGGCCGACAGATACGCAGTATTTT. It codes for CASSFYVGGPTDTQYF.

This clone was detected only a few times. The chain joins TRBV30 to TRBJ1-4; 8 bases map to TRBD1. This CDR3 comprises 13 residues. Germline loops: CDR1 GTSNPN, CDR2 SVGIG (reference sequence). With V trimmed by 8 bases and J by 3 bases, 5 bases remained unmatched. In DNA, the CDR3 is TGTGCCGGCGGACAGGGAGCTAATGAAAAACTGTTTTTT. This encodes CAGGQGANEKLFF. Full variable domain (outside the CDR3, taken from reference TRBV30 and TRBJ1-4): SQTIHQWPATLVQPVGSPLSLECTVEGTSNPNLYWYRQAAGRGLQLLFYSVGIGQISSEVPQNLSASRPQDRQFILSSKKLLLSDSGFYLCAGGQGANEKLFFGSGTQLSVL.